A selection of T cell receptor beta chains follows, all from one sample in a study of breast tumors, draining lymph nodes, adjacent tissues. TCRdb re-called the multiplex PCR reads with MiXCR, one entry per CDR3 protein. This table holds about 230,000 distinct CDR3 sequences, 32% found once. Sequencing used axillary lymph node tissue. The receptor set was obtained from a female donor with breast cancer. Some clones in this sample may be carry-over from other donors' samples. Each CDR3 is given with its conserved first and last residue. Each record gives: V gene, J gene, D gene, clone size, CDR3 DNA, CDR3 protein. The D gene is left open where the match is weak. Part of the rows lack a size; the others show once, few, many or a class for expanded clones.

TRBV4-1	TRBJ1-2	NA	many	TGCGCCAGCAGCCAAGCTGGGAGGGGGGGCTATGGCTACACCTTC	CASSQAGRGGYGYTF
TRBV20-1	TRBJ2-7	NA	NA	TGCAGTGCTAGGGCTGAGCCCTCCTACGAGCAGTACTTC	CSARAEPSYEQYF
TRBV6-5	TRBJ1-1	NA	NA	TGTGCCAGCAGTGCTGTCCAGAACACTGAAGCTTTCTTT	CASSAVQNTEAFF
TRBV7-2	TRBJ2-1	NA	once	TGTGCCAGCAGCTCGACCTCCTATGAGCAGTTCTTC	CASSSTSYEQFF
TRBV5-1	TRBJ2-1	TRBD1	many	TGCGCCAGCAGCTTACCGGGACAGGGCACCAACAATGAGCAGTTCTTC	CASSLPGQGTNNEQFF
TRBV24-1	TRBJ2-5	NA	many	TGTGCCACCAGTGGGGGTGGGGAGACCCAGTACTTC	CATSGGGETQYF
TRBV2	TRBJ2-1	NA	many	TGTGCCAGCAGTGAAGCTCCTAGCTCCTACAATGAGCAGTTCTTC	CASSEAPSSYNEQFF
TRBV5-1	TRBJ1-1	NA	once	TGCGCCGGCAGCTCTCAGGTGGAGGCTTTCTTT	CAGSSQVEAFF
TRBV2	TRBJ2-3	TRBD1	NA	TGTGTCAGCAGGGACAGCACAGATACACAGTATTTT	CVSRDSTDTQYF
TRBV20-1	TRBJ2-7	NA	many	TGCAGTGCTAAGGCCGGGACGGGGGACGAGCAGTACTTC	CSAKAGTGDEQYF
TRBV19	TRBJ2-3	TRBD1	NA	TGTGCCAGTAGTCACCCCAGGGGGTGGACAGATACGCAGTATTTT	CASSHPRGWTDTQYF
TRBV7-8	TRBJ1-5	NA	many	TGTGCCAGCAGCCAGAGGGAGGGGAGCAATCAGCCCCAGCATTTT	CASSQREGSNQPQHF
TRBV7-9	TRBJ2-7	TRBD1	many	TGTGCCAGCGCAACCGACAGGGACAGGGGTTACGAGCAGTACTTC	CASATDRDRGYEQYF
TRBV5-1	TRBJ2-1	NA	many	TGCGCCAGCAGCTTGGCCTCGGGACTTTACAATGAGCAGTTCTTC	CASSLASGLYNEQFF
TRBV29-1	TRBJ2-5	NA	NA	TGCAGCGAGGGGTCGGTTCAGGGCCGGGAGACCCAGTACTTC	CSEGSVQGRETQYF
TRBV10-3	TRBJ2-1	NA	many	TGTGCCATCAGCGTAGATATGAGGAATGAGCAGTTCTTC	CAISVDMRNEQFF
TRBV2	TRBJ1-6	TRBD1	once	TGTGCCAGCAGAACAGGGGGACAGATTAATTCACCCCTCCACTTT	CASRTGGQINSPLHF
TRBV5-1	TRBJ2-1	NA	NA	TGCGCCAGCAGCTTGGTTCTCAATGAGCACTTCTTC	CASSLVLNEHFF
TRBV27	TRBJ2-2	NA	many	TGTGCCAGCAGTTTAGCGTTCGGGGAGCTGTTTTTT	CASSLAFGELFF
TRBV2	TRBJ1-2	NA	many	TGTGCCAGCAGTACGTTTGGGTATGGCTACACCTTC	CASSTFGYGYTF
TRBV29-1	TRBJ2-3	NA	many	TGCAGCGTTGAACGGGGTACAGATACGCAGTATTTT	CSVERGTDTQYF
TRBV7-2	TRBJ1-4	NA	many	TGTGCCAGCAGCTTTCAGGGCGGGGGGATAACTAATGAAAAACTGTTTTTT	CASSFQGGGITNEKLFF
TRBV6-5	TRBJ2-7	NA	few	TGTGCCAGCAGTCGGAAGGGGGGGGGCGCTGGGACTTCGGAGCAGTACTTC	CASSRKGGGAGTSEQYF
TRBV20-1	TRBJ2-5	TRBD2	many	TGCAGTGCTATCCAGGGTGGAGGCGGGGGGCGGACCCAGTACTTC	CSAIQGGGGGRTQYF
TRBV11-2	TRBJ2-3	NA	NA	TGTGCCAGCAGTCAATACAGATACGCTCTACCGGGAGATACGCAGTATTTT	CASSQYRYALPGDTQYF
TRBV20-1	TRBJ2-7	TRBD1	many	TGCAGTGCACCTGACAGGGGGCTCGAGCAGTACTTC	CSAPDRGLEQYF
TRBV19	TRBJ2-3	NA	many	TGTGCCAGTAGTGAAGGTCGGGGGATTAGGGATACGCAGTATTTT	CASSEGRGIRDTQYF
TRBV7-2	TRBJ2-1	NA	many	TGTGCCAGCAGCTTTAGTAGGAGCCCCGTTGTCGATGAGCAGTTCTTC	CASSFSRSPVVDEQFF
TRBV7-9	TRBJ1-2	TRBD1	many	TGTGCCAGCAGCACTACCTCCGGGACAGGGACATATGGCTACACCTTC	CASSTTSGTGTYGYTF
TRBV6-1	TRBJ1-2	NA	few	TGTGCCAGCAGTCAACTCGGAGGGCAGGACTATGGCTACACCTTC	CASSQLGGQDYGYTF
TRBV15	TRBJ2-3	TRBD2	NA	TGTGCCACCAGCAGACTTGAGACTAGCGGGGTCTACAATGAGCAGTATTTT	CATSRLETSGVYNEQYF
TRBV12-3/TRBV12-4	TRBJ1-5	TRBD1	few	TGTGCCAGCAGTTTCGACGACAGGGGAAATCAGCCCCAGCATTTT	CASSFDDRGNQPQHF
TRBV10-2	TRBJ2-5	TRBD2	NA	TGCGCCAGCAGTGACGGGACTAGCGGGAGTGAGACCCAGTACTTC	CASSDGTSGSETQYF
TRBV6-5	TRBJ2-2	TRBD1	many	TGTGCCAGCAGTTACTCGAGGCTCCCGGGACAGACGCCTTCGAACACCGGGGAGCTGTTTTTT	CASSYSRLPGQTPSNTGELFF
TRBV6-2/TRBV6-3	TRBJ2-1	NA	NA	TGTGCCAGCAGTCACGGGTCCGGGACCATCTACAATGAGCAGTTCTTC	CASSHGSGTIYNEQFF
TRBV13	TRBJ1-6	TRBD1	NA	TGTGCCAGCAGTGAGAGGACAGGGACGAATAATTCACCCCTCCACTTT	CASSERTGTNNSPLHF
TRBV7-2	TRBJ2-2	NA	many	TGTGCCAGCAGCTTATACTTCGCCGGGGAGCTGTTTTTT	CASSLYFAGELFF
TRBV7-3	TRBJ2-3	NA	many	TGTGCCAGCAGCCGACAGAAAAAAGATACGCAGTATTTT	CASSRQKKDTQYF
TRBV11-3	TRBJ2-3	NA	NA	TGTGCCGGCAGCTTAGGGACTTCCACAGATACGCAGTATTTT	CAGSLGTSTDTQYF
TRBV20-1	TRBJ2-5	NA	once	TGCAGTGCTCCTACTAGGGGGGGAAAGACCCAGTACTTC	CSAPTRGGKTQYF
TRBV3-1	TRBJ2-7	TRBD2	many	TGTGCCAGCAGTGTCAGCGGGACCTACGAGCAGTACTTC	CASSVSGTYEQYF